This T cell receptor (beta chain) was sequenced for a study of blood T cell repertoires in COVID-19. The overall study: The cDNA or gDNA used as material had been derived from T cells, B-cell-depleted T cells, or PBMCs.

V was trimmed by 4 bases and J by 2 bases, leaving 7 bases between them. The CDR3 length is 13 residues. From germline, CDR1 is SEHNR and CDR2 FQNEAQ (reference sequence). In the original workflow: Using reference gene primer amplification, nucleated cell counts were estimated. Method: immunoSEQ multiplex PCR; TCRdb's copy keeps in-frame clones and lacks some. V and J calls and clone size are those listed in that table; D and trimming were worked out from the DNA. The repertoire consists of approximately 50,000 clones, with about nine tenths occurring once and the leading ten covering approximately 30%.

This sequence originates from a woman older than 75 with acute or convalescent COVID-19. The sequencing input was peripheral blood. The chain has TRBV7-9 and TRBJ2-3; D may be TRBD2 (6 bases). The CDR3 sequence: CASSWDSTDTQYF. The DNA for the CDR3 is TGTGCCAGCAGCTGGGACTCCACAGATACGCAGTATTTT.